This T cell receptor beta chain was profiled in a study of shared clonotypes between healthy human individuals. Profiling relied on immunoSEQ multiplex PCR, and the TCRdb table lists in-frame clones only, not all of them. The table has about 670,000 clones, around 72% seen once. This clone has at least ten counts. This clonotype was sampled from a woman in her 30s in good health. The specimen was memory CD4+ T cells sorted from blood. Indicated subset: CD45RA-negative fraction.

This chain's CDR3 is CASSQERGKPLPQHF. The CDR3 bases are TGTGCCAGCAGCCAAGAACGAGGCAAGCCATTGCCCCAGCATTTT. The genes are TRBV4-2 and TRBJ1-5, with D uncertain. Trimming removed 0 bases at V and 9 bases at J, with 15 bases between. The CDR3 runs to 15 residues. Germline V lookup: CDR1 LGHNA, CDR2 YNFKEQ.